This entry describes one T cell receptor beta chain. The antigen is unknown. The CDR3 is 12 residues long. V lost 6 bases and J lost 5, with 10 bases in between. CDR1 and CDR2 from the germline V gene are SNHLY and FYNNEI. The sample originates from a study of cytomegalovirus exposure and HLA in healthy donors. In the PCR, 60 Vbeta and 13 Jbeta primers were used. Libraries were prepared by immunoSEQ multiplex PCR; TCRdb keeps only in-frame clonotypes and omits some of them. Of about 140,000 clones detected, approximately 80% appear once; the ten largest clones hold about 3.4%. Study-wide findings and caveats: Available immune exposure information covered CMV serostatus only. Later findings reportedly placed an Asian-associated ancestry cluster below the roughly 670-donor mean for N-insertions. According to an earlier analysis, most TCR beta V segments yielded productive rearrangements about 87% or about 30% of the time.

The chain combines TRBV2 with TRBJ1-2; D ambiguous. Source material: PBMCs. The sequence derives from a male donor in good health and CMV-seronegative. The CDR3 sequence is CASRQSPYGYTF. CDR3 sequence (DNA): TGTGCCAGCAGGCAAAGCCCTTATGGCTACACCTTC. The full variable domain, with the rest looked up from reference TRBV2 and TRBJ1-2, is EPEVTQTPSHQVTQMGQEVILRCVPISNHLYFYWYRQILGQKVEFLVSFYNNEISEKSEIFDDQFSVERPDGSNFTLKIRSTKLEDSAMYFCASRQSPYGYTFGSGTRLTVV.